These 10 T cell receptor beta chains originate from one sample sequenced in a study of Ad26.COV2.S vaccination and SARS-CoV-2 variants. Sequencing used immunoSEQ multiplex PCR; TCRdb keeps in-frame clones, though not all of them. The sample carries hundreds of thousands of clones, 89% recorded once. The treatment here: around 19 received Ad26.COV2.S at low or high dose, single or two shots; several received placebo; per-sample allocation not given. The investigators took samples on day 63 after the first vaccine or placebo injection. The sequencing used peripheral blood, collected in a trial of Ad26.COV2.S vaccine versus placebo. The receptors shown here come from a person aged 18-60 years who received the Ad26.COV2.S COVID-19 vaccine or a placebo.

The CDR3 sequence: CASSDSDSAYQPQHF. The DNA of the CDR3 is TGTGCCAGCAGTGATTCGGACAGTGCCTATCAGCCCCAGCATTTT. This chain links TRBV25-1 with TRBJ1-5; TRBD1 is a possible D gene (6 bases). The CDR3 is 15 residues long. Deletions cut 3 bases from V and 5 bases from J, with 14 bases between. Germline V lookup: CDR1 MGHDK, CDR2 SYGVNS.

This chain links TRBV7-2 with TRBJ2-7, with D maybe TRBD2 (6 bases). The ends were cut back, 5 bases at V and 3 bases at J, with 14 bases in the middle. The CDR3 is made up of 14 amino acids. Germline CDR1 reads SGHTA; CDR2 reads FQGNSA. CDR3 coding DNA: TGTGCCAGCAGCCCCACTAGCCTTGGCTACGAGCAGTACTTC. Translation gives CASSPTSLGYEQYF.

This clone was seen only a few times. J is TRBJ1-6 and V is TRBV15; D may be TRBD1 (6 bases). This CDR3 is 14 amino acids long. V lost 7 bases, J lost 10 bases, and 17 bases lay in between. CDR1 is LNHNV, CDR2 YYDKDF, per germline (reference sequence). For the CDR3, the DNA is TGTGCCACCACACCAGGGACATCGGGGTCACCCCTCCACTTT. Its protein is CATTPGTSGSPLHF.

The chain combines TRBV4-2 with TRBJ1-5; D not resolved. This CDR3 has 14 amino acids. The V end was cut by 1 base, the J end by 7 bases, with 11 bases between. Germline assignment: CDR1 LGHNA and CDR2 YNFKEQ. CDR3 coding DNA: TGTGCCAGCAGCCAAGGGGTCGGTGGGCAGCCCCAGCATTTT. It is translated as CASSQGVGGQPQHF.

This chain connects TRBV7-2 to TRBJ2-2, with a possible D match to TRBD2 (5 bases). Trimming shortened V by 7 bases and J by 7 bases, and 16 bases separated the two germline ends. This CDR3 is 14 amino acids long. Germline CDR1 and CDR2: SGHTA and FQGNSA. This CDR3 is CASNWEAVVGELFF. The CDR3 bases are TGTGCCAGCAATTGGGAAGCGGTTGTCGGGGAGCTGTTTTTT.

This clone was seen repeatedly, ten times or more. The gene calls are TRBV6-2 or TRBV6-3 and TRBJ1-1; D is uncertain. The germline V gene has CDR1 MNHEY and CDR2 SVGEGT. Between the trimmed V and J ends, which lost 6 bases and 1 base, there was a span of 12 bases. The CDR3 sequence is 14 residues long. The CDR3 reads CASSLHRSNTEAFF. The CDR3 DNA reads as TGTGCCAGCAGCCTCCATCGGTCGAACACTGAAGCTTTCTTT.

This CDR3 is CASSAVASDTENQPQHF. The CDR3 DNA reads TGTGCCAGCAGCGCCGTTGCGTCCGACACTGAGAATCAGCCCCAGCATTTT. The chain links TRBV7-6 to TRBJ1-5; D gene unclear. CDR1 and CDR2 (germline): SGHVS, FNYEAQ. This CDR3 is 17 amino acids long. V lost 5 bases and J 4 bases, leaving 21 bases between the germline ends.

The chain is built from TRBV5-5 and TRBJ2-1; no clear D gene. The V end lost 0 bases, the J end lost 2 bases, and 15 bases lay between the germline ends. Germline CDR1 and CDR2: SGHKS and YYEKEE (reference sequence). This CDR3 has 17 amino acids. The CDR3 spells CASSLEALRQAYNEQFF. The CDR3 DNA sequence: TGTGCCAGCAGCTTGGAGGCACTGAGACAAGCCTACAATGAGCAGTTCTTC.

This chain uses TRBV7-9 with TRBJ2-1, with D maybe TRBD1 (6 bases). Germline V lookup: CDR1 SEHNR, CDR2 FQNEAQ (reference sequence). The CDR3 is 14 amino acids. The V end was cut by 5 bases, the J end by 12 bases, with 20 bases between. The DNA for the CDR3 is TGTGCCAGCAGCCCCACCATCACAGGGTATGGGCAGTTCTTC. It translates to CASSPTITGYGQFF.

This chain links TRBV6-1 with TRBJ2-7, with TRBD2 as a possible D gene (6 bases). V lost 4 bases and J 0 bases, leaving 16 bases between the germline ends. The germline gives CDR1 MNHNS, CDR2 SASEGT. The CDR3 totals 16 residues. CDR3 region: CASSGARTMSSYEQYF. DNA for the CDR3: TGTGCCAGCAGTGGGGCCCGGACTATGAGCTCCTACGAGCAGTACTTC.